These 17 T cell receptor beta chains share one sample of origin, sequenced in a study of OX40 agonist ivuxolimab in advanced cancers. Assay: immunoSEQ multiplex PCR; the TCRdb copy retains only in-frame clones and omits some. The sample has approximately 38,000 clones; 92% are singletons. The sequencing here drew on CD4+ or CD8+ T cells sorted from blood, taken in a trial of the OX40 agonist ivuxolimab. The receptors were sampled from an adult with an advanced solid tumor such as melanoma, head and neck, liver or kidney cancer.

V and J are TRBV28 and TRBJ1-5; D gene ambiguous. Germline V gene sequence: CDR1 MDHEN, CDR2 SYDVKM. With 3 bases removed from V and 1 base from J, the gap between germline ends came to 4 bases. CDR3 length: 13 amino acids. The CDR3 DNA sequence: TGTGCCAGCAGTTTGGTGAGCAATCAGCCCCAGCATTTT. It specifies CASSLVSNQPQHF.

The V call is TRBV19, the J call TRBJ1-1; D is possibly TRBD1 (5 bases). Trimming removed 6 bases at V and 1 base at J, with 6 bases between. The CDR3 consists of 12 residues. Germline assignment: CDR1 LNHDA and CDR2 SQIVND (reference sequence). The CDR3 protein is CASRRGNTEAFF. The CDR3 nucleotides read TGTGCCAGTAGGAGGGGGAACACTGAAGCTTTCTTT.

The DNA for the CDR3 is TGTGCCAGCAGCTTAGGGGGCGGCTACACCTTC. It yields the protein CASSLGGGYTF. The J gene is TRBJ1-2, the V gene TRBV7-9; D possibly corresponds to TRBD1 (5 bases). The CDR3 spans 11 residues. Germline V gene sequence: CDR1 SEHNR, CDR2 FQNEAQ (reference sequence). The V end lost 1 base, the J end lost 8 bases, and 5 bases lay between the germline ends.

This clone came up once. This chain links TRBV28 with TRBJ1-2; D possibly corresponds to TRBD1 (5 bases). The CDR3 runs 14 residues. The V and J ends lost 6 bases and 1 base respectively, with 12 bases between them. Germline CDR1 reads MDHEN; CDR2 reads SYDVKM. The CDR3 spells CASRVERGNYGYTF. In nucleotides, the CDR3 is TGTGCCAGCAGGGTTGAGAGGGGTAACTATGGCTACACCTTC.

This clone was recorded once. The rearrangement uses TRBV4-1 and TRBJ2-7; 9 bases fit TRBD2. Trimming cost V 1 base and J 7 bases; bases outside gene matches: 14. The CDR3 is made up of 17 amino acids. The germline V gene has CDR1 MGHRA and CDR2 YSYEKL. This CDR3 reads CASSQVGGRAWYQEQYF. CDR3 sequence (DNA): TGCGCCAGCAGCCAAGTGGGCGGGAGGGCCTGGTATCAAGAGCAGTACTTC.

The CDR3 DNA reads as TGTGCCAGCAGCTTAGCACCAGGCAATGAGCAGTTCTTC. As protein: CASSLAPGNEQFF. The chain joins TRBV7-9 to TRBJ2-1, with D uncertain. There are 13 residues in the CDR3. V dropped 0 bases and J dropped 6 bases, with 6 bases sitting between them. The germline CDR1 and CDR2 sequences are SEHNR and FQNEAQ (reference sequence).

Only one count was recorded for this clone. V usage is TRBV4-1 and J usage is TRBJ1-2; maybe TRBD1 (6 bases). The V end was cut by 0 bases, the J end by 0 bases, with 8 bases between. Germline-derived CDR1 and CDR2 are MGHRA and YSYEKL. This CDR3 comprises 15 residues. In DNA, the CDR3 is TGCGCCAGCAGCCAAGATCAGGGGTCTAACTATGGCTACACCTTC. This translates into CASSQDQGSNYGYTF.

The chain links TRBV19 to TRBJ2-3; 13 bases agree with TRBD2. The CDR3 sequence is 18 residues long. From germline, CDR1 is LNHDA and CDR2 SQIVND (reference sequence). The V and J ends lost 2 bases and 6 bases, in that order; junction bases with no gene match: 11. The CDR3 bases are TGTGCCAGTAGTATATCCAGACTAGCGGGAGGCCAAGTGGATACGCAGTATTTT. Encoded protein: CASSISRLAGGQVDTQYF.

This chain connects TRBV6-1 to TRBJ1-4; D gene uncertain. Trimming removed 6 bases at V and 4 bases at J, with 15 bases between. This CDR3 is built from 15 residues. Per germline, CDR1 MNHNS and CDR2 SASEGT. CDR3 in amino acids: CASSSRWEGNEKLFF. CDR3 DNA: TGTGCCAGCAGCAGCCGGTGGGAGGGTAATGAAAAACTGTTTTTT.

The V gene is TRBV19, the J gene TRBJ2-1; D uncertain. Trimming removed 3 bases from V and 6 bases from J, with 6 bases in between. CDR3 size: 12 residues. Per the germline V gene, CDR1 is LNHDA and CDR2 is SQIVND (reference sequence). CDR3 amino acids: CASSIGPNEQFF. CDR3 nucleotides: TGTGCCAGTAGTATTGGGCCCAATGAGCAGTTCTTC. The full variable domain, completed using reference TRBV19 and TRBJ2-1, is DGGITQSPKYLFRKEGQNVTLSCEQNLNHDAMYWYRQDPGQGLRLIYYSQIVNDFQKGDIAEGYSVSREKKESFPLTVTSAQKNPTAFYLCASSIGPNEQFFGPGTRLTVL.

V gene TRBV7-9 combines with J gene TRBJ2-3; TRBD1 is a possible D gene (6 bases). The CDR3 has 16 amino acids. Germline values: CDR1 SEHNR, CDR2 FQNEAQ (reference sequence). V lost 5 bases, J lost 7 bases, and 22 bases lay in between. CDR3: CASSPDGTISRNTQYF. The CDR3 DNA reads as TGTGCCAGCAGCCCTGACGGGACAATAAGCCGAAATACGCAGTATTTT. Looking up the rest from reference TRBV7-9 and TRBJ2-3 gives the full variable domain: DTGVSQNPRHKITKRGQNVTFRCDPISEHNRLYWYRQTLGQGPEFLTYFQNEAQLEKSRLLSDRFSAERPKGSFSTLEIQRTEQGDSAMYLCASSPDGTISRNTQYFGPGTRLTVL.

The genes are TRBV19 and TRBJ2-1; 9 nucleotides agree with TRBD2. CDR1 and CDR2 (germline): LNHDA, SQIVND (reference sequence). The CDR3 extends over 15 amino acids. The V segment lost 2 bases and the J segment 4 bases; nucleotides outside the gene matches: 3. CDR3 sequence reads: CASSISAGGYNEQFF. CDR3 bases: TGTGCCAGTAGTATATCAGCGGGAGGATACAATGAGCAGTTCTTC.

The chain links TRBV4-1 to TRBJ2-2, with 9 nucleotides matching TRBD1. J lost 6 bases, V lost 5 bases, and 7 bases had no gene match. Per the germline V gene, CDR1 is MGHRA and CDR2 is YSYEKL. The CDR3 covers 15 residues. The CDR3 here is CASSFRGQGPGELFF. Here the CDR3 DNA reads TGCGCCAGCAGCTTCAGAGGACAGGGGCCCGGGGAGCTGTTTTTT.

V is TRBV4-3 and J is TRBJ2-5, with TRBD2 matching 9 bases. V gave up 0 bases and J gave up 5 bases; unmatched junction bases: 7. The CDR3 runs 16 residues. The germline gives CDR1 LGHNA, CDR2 YSLEER. The CDR3 loop is CASSQDLAGGRETQYF. The CDR3 bases are TGCGCCAGCAGCCAAGATCTGGCGGGAGGGAGGGAGACCCAGTACTTC.

V usage is TRBV5-6 and J usage is TRBJ1-1; 9 nucleotides align to TRBD1. Germline V CDR1 and CDR2: SGHDT, YYEEEE. The CDR3 is 16 amino acids. After removal of 5 bases from V and 4 bases from J, the junction contained 12 bases not matched to a gene. This CDR3 is CASREWGQGLTTEAFF. DNA of the CDR3: TGTGCCAGCAGGGAGTGGGGACAGGGTCTCACCACTGAAGCTTTCTTT.

The chain joins TRBV5-1 to TRBJ2-3, with D uncertain. Trimming left V 4 bases short and J 3 bases short, with 0 bases between. The germline V gene encodes CDR1 SGHRS and CDR2 YFSETQ. This CDR3 comprises 10 residues. CDR3 in DNA: TGCGCCAGCAGCACAGATACGCAGTATTTT. It is translated as CASSTDTQYF.

The V call is TRBV19, the J call TRBJ2-6, with 15 bases lining up with TRBD2. This CDR3 has 22 residues. Losses at the gene ends were 6 bases for V and 1 base for J; bases not matched to a gene: 16. Per germline, CDR1 LNHDA and CDR2 SQIVND (reference sequence). CDR3 sequence: CASSLIGGLAGGLGSGANVLTF. DNA of the CDR3: TGTGCCAGTAGCCTCATCGGGGGACTAGCGGGAGGCTTAGGTTCTGGGGCCAACGTCCTGACTTTC.